This TCR beta chain was retrieved from a study of blood T cell repertoires in COVID-19 (dated by TCRdb to the early 2020s). Context from the whole study: Samples from collaborators originated in the United States, Italy and Spain and spanned both the acute and convalescent phases of COVID-19. The material from the prospective study consisted of cDNA or gDNA derived from T cells, B-cell-depleted T cells, or PBMCs. Deeply sampled blood TCRbeta repertoires from subjects exposed to, actively infected with, or recovered from COVID-19 were included in the dataset. The repertoires were released in a freely available public database intended as a resource for research on the immune response to SARS-CoV-2. Samples were obtained from the ongoing ImmuneRACE study (first 160 participants) and from 1,254 subjects provided by 6 global collaborators. Nearly every sample came with metadata listing a de-identified subject ID, COVID-19 status, age in years and sex. Where HLA class I and class II types were available, the types were taken from metadata supplied by the sample provider, not from assay-based typing.

The germline V gene specifies SQVTM as CDR1 and ANQGSEA as CDR2. The CDR3 holds 12 amino acids from the cysteine to the phenylalanine. The sequence is cut down to CDR3 DNA, 36 bases in frame from base 1. This clone was seen only a few times. Its antigen remains unidentified. No much larger clone exists at a distance of one base, and base qualities are not known. In the prospective study, participants were about 18 to 100 years old, resided in 25 or so geographic areas of the United States, and were enrolled through a virtual design. In the prospective study, participants were assigned to cohorts based on the clinical history participants reported in a screening survey and a study questionnaire. A participant counted as exposed if, within 2 weeks of entering the study, that participant had been in contact with someone who had a PCR-confirmed or clinician-diagnosed COVID-19 case. Each participant in the prospective study had whole blood, serum and a nasopharyngeal or oropharyngeal swab collected by mobile phlebotomists. Participants in the prospective study had the option to provide additional blood draws and questionnaires over a roughly 2-month period. Prospective study blood samples were shipped either frozen or at room temperature before DNA extraction.

Broader findings and caveats from the paper: How much clinical and demographic metadata was included differed by source and by participant, and the metadata was provided uncurated.

TCRbeta CDR3 regions were amplified from genomic DNA by means of the immunoSEQ Assay, a bias-controlled multiplex PCR. Per the authors' processing: Within the assay, amplification of reference gene primers was used to estimate how many nucleated cells each sample contained. Sequence reads were collapsed and filtered to measure the absolute abundance of every unique TCRbeta CDR3 rearrangement. For each sample, productive Simpson clonality was calculated by taking the square root of Simpson's diversity index across productive rearrangements. Sourced from immuneACCESS, this table was stored by TCRdb with only in-frame sequences that have V and J called. A share of the clones is absent; for the studies checked, an unresolved V gene accounts for under half, and the remainder has no known explanation. Clonal size and the V and J genes are those of that table, whereas D and trimming came from the DNA. This sample has hundreds of thousands of clones in its table, and 83% of those were observed once. Nearly 5% of the sample belongs to the ten largest clones.

Source material: PBMCs or T cells enriched from blood (not recorded which). This sequence was found in a woman aged 50 to 65 who had been exposed to COVID-19. The rearranged chain carries TRBV29-1 and TRBJ2-1, with the D gene not confidently named. The sequenced DNA: TGCGGGTTCGGGTCCTCCTACAATGAGCAGTTCTTC. It is translated as CGFGSSYNEQFF.